The next 5 T cell receptor beta chains were all read from a single sample in a study of a mutant IDH1 vaccine in newly diagnosed glioma. Profiling relied on immunoSEQ multiplex PCR, and the TCRdb table lists in-frame clones only, not all of them. The sample holds around 33,000 clones, around four fifths seen once. The time point here: baseline, week 1 (first vaccination visit). The treatment denotes: pre-vaccination baseline after standard-of-care therapy. The sample in question was peripheral blood mononuclear cells (PBMCs), obtained from a glioma patient treated with radiotherapy, temozolomide or both. All receptors derive from a man aged 45-60 years with glioma. Some clones in this sample may be carry-over from other donors' samples.

The chain has TRBV12-5 and TRBJ2-5; 8 bases line up with TRBD2. CDR3 length: 16 residues. Unmatched junction bases numbered 12, after V lost 5 bases and J lost 4 bases. CDR1 is LGHNT, CDR2 FRNRAP, per germline. The CDR3 loop is CASGIGLAVGRETQYF. In DNA, the CDR3 is TGTGCTAGTGGTATTGGACTAGCTGTGGGTAGAGAGACCCAGTACTTC.

The genes are TRBV6-1 and TRBJ1-2; TRBD1 might be the D (5 bases). Germline-derived CDR1 and CDR2 are MNHNS and SASEGT. Trimming removed 3 bases from V and 4 bases from J, with 21 bases in between. This CDR3 spans 17 amino acids. CDR3 coding DNA: TGTGCCAGCAGTGACCCTCCAGAGGCGGGGGGAGCCTATGGCTACACCTTC. It encodes CASSDPPEAGGAYGYTF.

This clone was picked up a small number of times. This chain joins TRBV28 and TRBJ1-4; possibly TRBD1 for D (6 bases). The V end was cut by 7 bases, the J end by 7 bases, with 16 bases between. Germline CDR1 MDHEN, CDR2 SYDVKM. The CDR3 extends over 14 amino acids. The DNA of the CDR3 is TGTGCCAGCAATGCCGTACGCAGGGGTGAAAAACTGTTTTTT. This sequence encodes CASNAVRRGEKLFF.

CDR3 in DNA: TGTGCCAGCTCCAGACCAACAGATACGCAGTATTTT. Translated: CASSRPTDTQYF. This chain uses TRBV11-3 with TRBJ2-3; D remains ambiguous. The CDR3 length is 12 residues. Deletions cut 8 bases from V and 3 bases from J, with 9 bases between. The V gene's germline CDR1 is SGHNT and CDR2 YENEEA. Full variable domain (missing parts from reference TRBV11-3 and TRBJ2-3): EAGVVQSPRYKIIEKKQPVAFWCNPISGHNTLYWYLQNLGQGPELLIRYENEEAVDDSQLPKDRFSAERLKGVDSTLKIQPAELGDSAVYLCASSRPTDTQYFGPGTRLTVL.

The chain uses TRBV5-4 and TRBJ2-4; D is perhaps TRBD1 (6 bases). CDR3 length equals 16 residues. Trimming cost V 4 bases and J 0 bases, with 14 bases left between them. CDR1 SGHNT and CDR2 YYREEE come from the germline V gene (reference sequence). CDR3: CASSPGQALAKNIQYF. The CDR3 nucleotides are TGTGCCAGCAGCCCGGGACAAGCCCTAGCCAAAAACATTCAGTACTTC. Using reference TRBV5-4 and TRBJ2-4 for the parts outside the CDR3, the full variable domain is ETGVTQSPTHLIKTRGQQVTLRCSSQSGHNTVSWYQQALGQGPQFIFQYYREEENGRGNFPPRFSGLQFPNYSSELNVNALELDDSALYLCASSPGQALAKNIQYFGAGTRLSVL.